The clone carrying this T cell receptor delta chain is large in the sample. This sample also contains other DNA sequences that code for the same CDR3. These data are taken from a study of gamma-delta T cells after stem cell transplantation. The CDR3 is made up of 19 amino acids. In germline, CDR1 is GEAIGNYY, CDR2 EKD. Trimming cost V 0 bases and J 4 bases; bases outside gene matches: 11. TCRdb re-called the RT-PCR reads via CATT. The sample yields about 1,200 delta-chain clones, about 39% seen once. The V gene is TRDV2, the J gene TRDJ2; 12 nucleotides line up with TRDD3. The source material was gamma-delta T cells. The TCR comes from a human donor. It is not recorded whose cells these are; they may come from a transplant donor. The CDR3 DNA reads as TGTGCCTGTGACACCGTGGAAGACTGGGGGATACCTACGACAGCACAACTCTTCTTT. Protein sequence: CACDTVEDWGIPTTAQLFF.